This TCR beta chain was sequenced during a study of blood T cell repertoires in COVID-19. Across the study: Samples taken during acute and convalescent COVID-19 were collected in the United States, Italy and Spain.

Seattle's enrolled individuals joined amid active infection and were then monitored longitudinally. Authors' analysis steps: Counts of nucleated cells, estimated from reference gene primer amplification, were obtained. Method: immunoSEQ multiplex PCR; TCRdb's copy keeps in-frame clones and lacks some. V, J and clone size are those of that table, while D and trimming were read from the DNA. The sample includes some 200,000 clones, roughly 80% seen only once; the top ten take roughly 7.8%. In germline, CDR1 is SGDLS, CDR2 YYNGEE. The germline V and J ends were trimmed by 4 bases and 10 bases, with 12 bases remaining between them. This CDR3 spans 13 amino acids.

The gene calls are TRBV9 and TRBJ1-6; TRBD1 is a possible D gene (5 bases). The receptor was isolated from a woman older than 75 with COVID-19, enrolled during active disease. The sample was peripheral blood. The CDR3 DNA follows: TGTGCCAGCAGCAGGGGCGCGGGATCACCCCTCCACTTT. Translating it yields CASSRGAGSPLHF.